This T cell receptor beta chain was profiled in a study of human thymus T cells. Notes on the study in general: Thymic and blood repertoires appeared to display a bias in their usage of V and J genes.

Germline CDR1 and CDR2: LGHNA and YNFKEQ. The CDR3 runs 11 residues. The V end lost 5 bases, the J end lost 4 bases, and 4 bases lay between the germline ends. Donors consisted of healthy Finnish infants (having corrective surgery for congenital heart defects). Four of the eight donors gave about 0.45-1 mL blood during surgery. No fixed cell number was used; all available blood leukocytes supplied DNA. Measured with immunoSEQ multiplex PCR; TCRdb has only the in-frame clones, and not every one. The table shows over 35,000 clones, with about 94% occurring only once. As to this clone: Its antigen is as yet unknown.

The TCR sequence derives from a boy under two years old with a congenital heart defect but otherwise immunologically healthy. The chain employs TRBV4-2 and TRBJ2-3, with D unclear. Input material: blood. CDR3 coding DNA: TGTGCCAGCAGCGAGGCAGATACGCAGTATTTT. Amino acid sequence: CASSEADTQYF.